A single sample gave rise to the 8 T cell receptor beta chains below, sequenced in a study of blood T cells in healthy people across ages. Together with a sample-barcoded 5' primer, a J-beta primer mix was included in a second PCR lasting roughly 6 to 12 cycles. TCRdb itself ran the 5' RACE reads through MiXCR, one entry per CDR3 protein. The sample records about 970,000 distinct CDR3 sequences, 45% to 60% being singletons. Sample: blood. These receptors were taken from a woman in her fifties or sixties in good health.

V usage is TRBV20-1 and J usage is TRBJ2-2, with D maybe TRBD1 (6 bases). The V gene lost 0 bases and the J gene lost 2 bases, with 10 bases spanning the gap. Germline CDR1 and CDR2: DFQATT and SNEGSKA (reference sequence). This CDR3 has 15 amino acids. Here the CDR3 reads CSARDGGRNTGELFF. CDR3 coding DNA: TGCAGTGCTAGAGATGGGGGCCGAAACACCGGGGAGCTGTTTTTT.

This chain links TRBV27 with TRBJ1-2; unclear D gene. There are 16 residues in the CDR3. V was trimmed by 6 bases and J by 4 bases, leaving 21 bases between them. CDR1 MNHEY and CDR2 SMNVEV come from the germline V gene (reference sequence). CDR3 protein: CASSLTRLPDSYGYTF. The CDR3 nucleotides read TGTGCCAGCAGCCTCACTCGGCTCCCAGACTCCTATGGCTACACCTTC.

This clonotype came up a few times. DNA of the CDR3: TGTGCCAGCAGCAAAGGGACTAGCGGGAGGGCCAGCACAGATACGCAGTATTTT. Protein product: CASSKGTSGRASTDTQYF. The chain employs TRBV21-1 and TRBJ2-3; the table's TRBD2 call for D was not verified on the DNA. TRBV21-1 is an annotated pseudogene. CDR3 length equals 18 residues.

The chain's CDR3 is CASSPSIAQGRHF. The CDR3 DNA follows: TGTGCCAGCAGTCCTTCTATTGCACAGGGGAGGCATTTT. The rearrangement uses TRBV27 and TRBJ1-5; the match to TRBD1 covers 7 bases. CDR1 is MNHEY, CDR2 SMNVEV, per germline (reference sequence). The ends lost 5 bases at V and 15 bases at J; junction bases unmatched: 13. This CDR3 has 13 amino acids.

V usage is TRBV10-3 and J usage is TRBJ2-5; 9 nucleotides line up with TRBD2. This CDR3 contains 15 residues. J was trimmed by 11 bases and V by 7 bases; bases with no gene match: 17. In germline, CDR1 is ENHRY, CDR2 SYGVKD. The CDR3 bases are TGTGCCATCAAAACCCTCAGGACTAGCGTTGAGGAGCAGTACTTC. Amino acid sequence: CAIKTLRTSVEEQYF.

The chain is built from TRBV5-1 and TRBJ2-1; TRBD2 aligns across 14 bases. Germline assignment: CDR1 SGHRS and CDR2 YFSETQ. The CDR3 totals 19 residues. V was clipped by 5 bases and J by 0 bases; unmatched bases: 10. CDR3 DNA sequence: TGCGCCAGCAGTAGGAACGGACTAGCGGGAGGTAGCTCCTACAATGAGCAGTTCTTC. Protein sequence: CASSRNGLAGGSSYNEQFF.

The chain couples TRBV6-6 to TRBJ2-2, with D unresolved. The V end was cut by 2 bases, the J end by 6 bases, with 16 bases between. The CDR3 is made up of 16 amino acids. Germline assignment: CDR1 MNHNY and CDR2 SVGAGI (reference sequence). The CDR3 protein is CASSYGGTPRAGELFF. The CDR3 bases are TGTGCCAGCAGTTACGGCGGAACCCCCCGGGCCGGGGAGCTGTTTTTT.

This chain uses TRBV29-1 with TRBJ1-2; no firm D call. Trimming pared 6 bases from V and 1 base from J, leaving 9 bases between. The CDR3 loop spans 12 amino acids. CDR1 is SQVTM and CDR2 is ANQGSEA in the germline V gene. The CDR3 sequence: CSVRDNNYGYTF. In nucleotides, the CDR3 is TGCAGCGTCCGAGACAATAACTATGGCTACACCTTC.